This T cell receptor beta chain was captured by sequencing in a study of blood T cell repertoires in COVID-19. About the research overall: Sites across the United States, Italy and Spain contributed samples from acute and convalescent COVID-19. T cells, B-cell-depleted T cells, or PBMCs supplied cDNA or gDNA.

Under the authors' procedure: How many nucleated cells were present was estimated from reference gene primer amplification. Sequencing used immunoSEQ multiplex PCR; TCRdb keeps in-frame clones, though not all of them. V, J and clone size are those of that table, while D and trimming were read from the DNA. This sample yields about 72,000 clones, of which 82% are seen a single time; less than 8.5% belongs to the top ten. This sequence originates from a man in his sixties with acute or convalescent COVID-19. The sequenced sample consisted of peripheral blood.

CDR3 protein: CASSLVGGLKNIQYF. CDR3 sequence (DNA): TGTGCCAGCAGCTTAGTCGGGGGACTCAAAAACATTCAGTACTTC. The J gene is TRBJ2-4, the V gene TRBV11-3, with D tentatively TRBD2 (6 bases). V was shortened by 1 base and J by 3 bases, with 10 bases between the two germline ends. Germline CDR1 SGHNT, CDR2 YENEEA. The CDR3 runs to 15 residues.